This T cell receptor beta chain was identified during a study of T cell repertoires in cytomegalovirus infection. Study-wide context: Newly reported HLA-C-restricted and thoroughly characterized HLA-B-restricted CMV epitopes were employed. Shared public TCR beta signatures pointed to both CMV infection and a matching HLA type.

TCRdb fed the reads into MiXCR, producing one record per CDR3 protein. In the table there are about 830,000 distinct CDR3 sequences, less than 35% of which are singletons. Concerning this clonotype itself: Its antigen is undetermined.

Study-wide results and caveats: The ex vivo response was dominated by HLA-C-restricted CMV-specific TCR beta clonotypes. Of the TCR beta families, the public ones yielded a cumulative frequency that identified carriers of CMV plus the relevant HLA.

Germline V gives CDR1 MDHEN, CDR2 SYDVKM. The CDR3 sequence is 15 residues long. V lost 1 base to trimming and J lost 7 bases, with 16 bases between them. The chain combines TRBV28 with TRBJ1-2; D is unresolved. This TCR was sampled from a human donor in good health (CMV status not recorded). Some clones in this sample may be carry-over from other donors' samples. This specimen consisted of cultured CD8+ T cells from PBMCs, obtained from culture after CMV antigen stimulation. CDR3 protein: CASSLLGQDVRGYTF. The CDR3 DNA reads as TGTGCCAGCAGTTTATTAGGGCAGGACGTCCGTGGCTACACCTTC.